These 19 T cell receptor beta chains originate from one sample sequenced in a study of blood T cell repertoires in COVID-19. TCRdb keeps only in-frame clones here, not all; method: immunoSEQ multiplex PCR. The sample holds approximately 210,000 clones, about 86% seen once. Sequencing was performed on PBMCs or T cells enriched from blood (not recorded which). The receptors were gathered from a woman aged 45-65 years with acute COVID-19.

The chain carries TRBV7-2 and TRBJ1-5; 7 bases are a match to TRBD1. This CDR3 contains 15 residues. V lost 1 base and J lost 4; bases outside the gene matches: 4. Germline V gene lookup returns CDR1 SGHTA and CDR2 FQGNSA. In nucleotides, the CDR3 is TGTGCCAGCAGCTTAGGAGGGACAGCAAATCAGCCCCAGCATTTT. Translating it yields CASSLGGTANQPQHF. The variable domain in full, with the rest retrieved from reference TRBV7-2 and TRBJ1-5, is GAGVSQSPSNKVTEKGKDVELRCDPISGHTALYWYRQSLGQGLEFLIYFQGNSAPDKSGLPSDRFSAERTGGSVSTLTIQRTQQEDSAVYLCASSLGGTANQPQHFGDGTRLSIL.

The J gene is TRBJ2-7, the V gene TRBV11-1; a possible D gene is TRBD1 (6 bases). V shed 4 bases and J shed 0 bases, with 13 bases lying between them. In germline, CDR1 is SGHAT, CDR2 FQDESV (reference sequence). There are 15 residues in the CDR3. The CDR3 DNA sequence: TGTGCCAGCAGCTCCGGGACACTAAGCTCCTACGAGCAGTACTTC. Translating gives CASSSGTLSSYEQYF.

V is TRBV2 and J is TRBJ1-1; 8 bases align to TRBD1. The CDR3 extends over 15 amino acids. The V segment lost 7 bases and the J segment 2 bases; nucleotides outside the gene matches: 9. Germline V gene lookup returns CDR1 SNHLY and CDR2 FYNNEI. The CDR3 spells CASTRQGIPNTEAFF. The CDR3 nucleotides read TGTGCCAGCACTCGACAGGGGATACCAAACACTGAAGCTTTCTTT.

As for this clone: A read error is possible here, since a much larger clone lies one base away. The rearrangement uses TRBV28 and TRBJ1-1; no definite D call. Between the trimmed V and J ends, which lost 5 bases and 1 base, there was a span of 5 bases. CDR1 is MDHEN and CDR2 is SYDVKM in the germline V gene. The CDR3 totals 12 residues. The CDR3 DNA follows: TGTGCCAGCAGTGTACAGAACACTGAAGCTTTCTTT. Amino acid sequence: CASSVQNTEAFF. Variable domain in full (rest from reference TRBV28 and TRBJ1-1): DVKVTQSSRYLVKRTGEKVFLECVQDMDHENMFWYRQDPGLGLRLIYFSYDVKMKEKGDIPEGYSVSREKKERFSLILESASTNQTSMYLCASSVQNTEAFFGQGTRLTVV.

The chain links TRBV7-9 to TRBJ2-7, with 9 bases aligning to TRBD1. The CDR3 has 17 residues. CDR1 is SEHNR, CDR2 FQNEAQ, per germline (reference sequence). V was pared by 5 bases and J by 0 bases, with 11 bases of the junction left unmatched. CDR3 DNA: TGTGCCAGCAGCCTCGAGGTACCGGGACAGGGCTCCTACGAGCAGTACTTC. Its protein product is CASSLEVPGQGSYEQYF.

The CDR3 sequence: CAIRAVGETQYF. The DNA for the CDR3 is TGTGCCATCAGAGCGGTGGGCGAGACCCAGTACTTC. V and J are TRBV10-3 and TRBJ2-5; perhaps TRBD2 as D (5 bases). The V end lost 6 bases, the J end lost 5 bases, and 10 bases lay between the germline ends. In germline, CDR1 is ENHRY, CDR2 SYGVKD. There are 12 residues in the CDR3.

The rearrangement joins TRBV5-6 to TRBJ1-5; D is ambiguous. The CDR3 sequence is 14 residues long. Germline V CDR1 and CDR2: SGHDT, YYEEEE. V lost 4 bases to trimming and J lost 3 bases, with 11 bases between them. This CDR3 is CASSRQRVNQPQHF. The CDR3 nucleotides are TGTGCCAGCAGCCGGCAGCGAGTCAATCAGCCCCAGCATTTT. Variable domain in full (rest from reference TRBV5-6 and TRBJ1-5): DAGVTQSPTHLIKTRGQQVTLRCSPKSGHDTVSWYQQALGQGPQFIFQYYEEEERQRGNFPDRFSGHQFPNYSSELNVNALLLGDSALYLCASSRQRVNQPQHFGDGTRLSIL.

The rearrangement uses TRBV3-1 (or the pseudogene TRBV3-2) and TRBJ1-3; tentatively, D is TRBD1 (5 bases). Germline CDR1 LGHDT, CDR2 YNNKEL (reference sequence). Trimming removed 2 bases at V and 3 bases at J, with 8 bases between. The CDR3 spans 14 residues. CDR3 sequence: CASSQSRVGNTIYF. The DNA of the CDR3 is TGTGCCAGCAGCCAATCCAGGGTTGGAAACACCATATATTTT.

This rearrangement joins TRBV5-6 to TRBJ2-7, with 8 bases identical to TRBD2. Germline CDR1 reads SGHDT; CDR2 reads YYEEEE. The CDR3 covers 13 residues. J gave up 5 bases and V 4 bases, and 5 bases lay outside the gene matches. The CDR3 nucleotides are TGTGCCAGCAGCCCTAGAGCGGGAGACGAGCAGTACTTC. Translated, it gives CASSPRAGDEQYF.

This sequence joins TRBV7-2 and TRBJ1-5, with D maybe TRBD1 (5 bases). V lost 4 bases to trimming and J lost 1 base, with 8 bases between them. From germline, CDR1 is SGHTA and CDR2 FQGNSA. CDR3 size: 14 residues. In nucleotides, the CDR3 is TGTGCCAGCAGCTCATACAGGAGCAATCAGCCCCAGCATTTT. Amino acids: CASSSYRSNQPQHF.

The chain recombines TRBV7-2 with TRBJ2-1; the match to TRBD1 covers 8 bases. The V gene end was trimmed by 5 bases and the J gene end by 16 bases; junction bases not matched to a gene: 10. The CDR3 contains 12 residues. Germline loops: CDR1 SGHTA, CDR2 FQGNSA. The CDR3 is CASSRAGGLFFF. CDR3 nucleotides: TGTGCCAGCAGCCGGGCAGGGGGCTTGTTTTTCTTC. Complete variable domain (other parts from reference TRBV7-2 and TRBJ2-1): GAGVSQSPSNKVTEKGKDVELRCDPISGHTALYWYRQSLGQGLEFLIYFQGNSAPDKSGLPSDRFSAERTGGSVSTLTIQRTQQEDSAVYLCASSRAGGLFFFGPGTRLTVL.

As to this clone: Other nucleotide sequences in the sample specify the same CDR3. The chain combines TRBV18 with TRBJ2-5, with D tentatively TRBD2 (6 bases). There are 15 residues in the CDR3. CDR1 and CDR2 (germline): KGHSH, LQKENI. V lost 3 bases, J lost 1 base, and 12 bases lay in between. The CDR3 coding sequence is TGTGCCAGCTCACCGGGCGGGGCAATCCAAGAGACCCAGTACTTC. The encoded protein is CASSPGGAIQETQYF.

The chain recombines TRBV29-1 with TRBJ2-1; D is perhaps TRBD2 (6 bases). This CDR3 contains 14 residues. Per the germline V gene, CDR1 is SQVTM and CDR2 is ANQGSEA. The CDR3 coding sequence is TGCAGTGCTGGGTTGCGGCGGGAATACAATGAGCAGTTCTTC. This sequence encodes CSAGLRREYNEQFF.

This clone appeared once. The chain is built from TRBV7-9 and TRBJ2-7, with TRBD2 identical over 9 bases. The CDR3 runs 15 residues. With V trimmed by 5 bases and J by 0 bases, 5 bases remained unmatched. Germline lookup yields CDR1 SEHNR and CDR2 FQNEAQ (reference sequence). The CDR3 bases are TGTGCCAGCAGCCCCCAGCGGGGGGCCTCCTACGAGCAGTACTTC. Translating gives CASSPQRGASYEQYF.

The CDR3 nucleotides are TGTGCCAGCTCACCAGTGAGGATCTCCTACAATGAGCAGTTCTTC. Protein sequence: CASSPVRISYNEQFF. The chain combines TRBV18 with TRBJ2-1; D remains ambiguous. This CDR3 contains 15 residues. CDR1 is KGHSH, CDR2 LQKENI, per germline. V lost 2 bases to trimming and J lost 0 bases, with 8 bases between them. Drawing the rest from reference TRBV18 and TRBJ2-1, the complete variable domain is NAGVMQNPRHLVRRRGQEARLRCSPMKGHSHVYWYRQLPEEGLKFMVYLQKENIIDESGMPKERFSAEFPKEGPSILRIQQVVRGDSAAYFCASSPVRISYNEQFFGPGTRLTVL.

This chain joins TRBV3-1 (or the pseudogene TRBV3-2) and TRBJ1-5; 8 bases agree with TRBD1. V lost 1 base to trimming and J lost 4 bases; unmatched junction nucleotides: 6. This CDR3 contains 16 residues. CDR1 is LGHDT and CDR2 is YNNKEL in the germline V gene (reference sequence). This chain's CDR3 is CASSQGGTGGNQPQHF. The CDR3 region has the DNA TGTGCCAGCAGCCAAGGGGGGACAGGAGGGAATCAGCCCCAGCATTTT.

CDR3 protein: CASSRRGTGELFF. In DNA, the CDR3 is TGTGCCAGCAGTCGAAGGGGAACCGGGGAGCTGTTTTTT. The genes are TRBV5-4 and TRBJ2-2; the D gene is possibly TRBD1 (5 bases). Trimming removed 5 bases from V and 5 bases from J, with 10 bases in between. This CDR3 region has 13 residues. CDR1 is SGHNT and CDR2 is YYREEE in the germline V gene (reference sequence).

The V call is TRBV7-8, the J call TRBJ2-7; D uncertain. CDR3 size: 15 residues. Trimming stripped 3 bases from V and 3 bases from J, with 15 bases between. Germline loops: CDR1 SGHVS, CDR2 FQNEAQ. In DNA, the CDR3 is TGTGCCAGCAGCTTTAAATACCTATCCGACTACGAGCAGTACTTC. It encodes CASSFKYLSDYEQYF. The whole variable domain, filled in from reference TRBV7-8 and TRBJ2-7, reads GAGVSQSPRYKVAKRGQDVALRCDPISGHVSLFWYQQALGQGPEFLTYFQNEAQLDKSGLPSDRFFAERPEGSVSTLKIQRTQQEDSAVYLCASSFKYLSDYEQYFGPGTRLTVT.

J is TRBJ2-5 and V is TRBV30, with a tentative D call TRBD2 (5 bases). The V gene lost 4 bases and the J gene lost 4 bases, with 16 bases spanning the gap. The CDR3 is made up of 14 amino acids. Germline loops: CDR1 GTSNPN, CDR2 SVGIG (reference sequence). The CDR3 DNA reads as TGTGCCTGGACCCGCGGCACTAGAGGAGAGACCCAGTACTTC. It codes for CAWTRGTRGETQYF.